Below are 20 T cell receptor beta chains sequenced from a single sample in a study of T cell clonotyping in hematopoietic cell transplantation. Time point denoted: recipient sample about 28 days before transplant, after cytoreduction. Method: immunoSEQ multiplex PCR; TCRdb's copy keeps in-frame clones and lacks some. There are some 50,000 clones in the sample; around 80% occur only once, and 5% to 6.5% lies in the top ten. This sample comprised peripheral blood mononuclear cells, obtained before stem cell transplant. Receptors originate from a man aged 55 to 70 with myelodysplastic syndrome. Some clones in this sample may be carry-over from other donors' samples.

The gene calls are TRBV4-3 and TRBJ2-7; 8 positions match TRBD1. This CDR3 spans 15 amino acids. CDR1 is LGHNA and CDR2 is YSLEER in the germline V gene. J gave up 1 base and V 0 bases, and 2 bases lay outside the gene matches. DNA for the CDR3: TGCGCCAGCAGCCAAGATTGGACAGGGTCCTACGAGCAGTACTTC. Its translation is CASSQDWTGSYEQYF.

The rearrangement joins TRBV7-9 to TRBJ2-3, with 8 bases aligning to TRBD2. After removal of 5 bases from V and 2 bases from J, the junction contained 3 bases not matched to a gene. The CDR3 consists of 14 residues. Germline CDR1 is SEHNR and CDR2 is FQNEAQ (reference sequence). CDR3: CASSHSGNTDTQYF. DNA of the CDR3: TGTGCCAGCAGCCATAGCGGGAACACAGATACGCAGTATTTT.

There are a few counts of this clone. This chain connects TRBV29-1 to TRBJ1-2; 7 bases fit TRBD1. The trim removed 4 bases at V and 5 bases at J, leaving 16 bases unmatched. CDR1 is SQVTM and CDR2 is ANQGSEA in the germline V gene. This CDR3 has 16 residues. CDR3 bases: TGCAGCGTTGGGGGGGGACAGCCGCCACTTCTTTATGGCTACACCTTC. Translating gives CSVGGGQPPLLYGYTF.

This chain joins TRBV29-1 and TRBJ1-1, with D maybe TRBD1 (5 bases). The V end was cut by 4 bases, the J end by 4 bases, with 13 bases between. CDR3 length: 13 amino acids. Germline CDR1 SQVTM, CDR2 ANQGSEA. CDR3 residues: CSVASRVGTEAFF. DNA for the CDR3: TGCAGCGTTGCAAGCAGGGTAGGCACTGAAGCTTTCTTT.

The chain has TRBV19 and TRBJ2-7, with 8 positions matching TRBD1. Unmatched junction bases numbered 4, after V lost 3 bases and J lost 3 bases. Per germline, CDR1 LNHDA and CDR2 SQIVND (reference sequence). The CDR3 is made up of 14 amino acids. This CDR3 is CASSISTGVYEQYF. The CDR3 DNA reads as TGTGCCAGTAGTATCTCGACAGGGGTCTACGAGCAGTACTTC.

This chain uses TRBV6-6 with TRBJ2-6; possible D gene TRBD1, 5 bases. The CDR3 consists of 14 residues. V lost 7 bases, J lost 1 base, and 8 bases lay in between. The germline gives CDR1 MNHNY, CDR2 SVGAGI (reference sequence). The CDR3 sequence: CASIRGSGANVLTF. The DNA for the CDR3 is TGTGCCAGCATTAGGGGATCTGGGGCCAACGTCCTGACTTTC.

The rearrangement joins TRBV6-5 to TRBJ1-2; D gene ambiguous. Germline CDR1 and CDR2: MNHEY and SVGAGI. Trimming cost V 0 bases and J 6 bases, with 2 bases left between them. There are 11 residues in the CDR3. The CDR3 spells CASSYSDGYTF. DNA of the CDR3: TGTGCCAGCAGTTACTCGGATGGCTACACCTTC.

The rearrangement links TRBV30 to TRBJ1-5; D is ambiguous. Trimming removed 3 bases at V and 5 bases at J, with 11 bases between. The CDR3 is made up of 13 amino acids. Germline V lookup: CDR1 GTSNPN, CDR2 SVGIG (reference sequence). The CDR3 DNA reads TGTGCCTGGAGCCTAGGATACGATCAGCCCCAGCATTTT. Its protein product is CAWSLGYDQPQHF.

The chain recombines TRBV5-6 with TRBJ2-6; D is unclear. The CDR3 spans 15 residues. V shed 0 bases and J shed 4 bases, with 8 bases lying between them. Per germline, CDR1 SGHDT and CDR2 YYEEEE. CDR3 in amino acids: CASSLEGGGANVLTF. DNA of the CDR3: TGTGCCAGCAGCTTGGAGGGCGGCGGGGCCAACGTCCTGACTTTC.

The chain has TRBV4-3 and TRBJ2-7; no definite D call. The V gene's germline CDR1 is LGHNA and CDR2 YSLEER. Trimming left V 0 bases short and J 3 bases short, with 12 bases between. The CDR3 runs to 15 residues. The CDR3 reads CASSQDASPNYEQYF. The DNA for the CDR3 is TGCGCCAGCAGCCAAGACGCCTCTCCGAACTACGAGCAGTACTTC.

The rearrangement uses TRBV27 and TRBJ2-7, with D perhaps matching TRBD1 or TRBD2 (5 bases each). The CDR3 covers 14 residues. The germline V gene has CDR1 MNHEY and CDR2 SMNVEV (reference sequence). V was cut by 8 bases and J by 3 bases, with 17 bases left in between. The CDR3 DNA sequence: TGTGCCAGCTCTTATCGGGGCCCCGGCTACGAGCAGTACTTC. This codes for CASSYRGPGYEQYF.

The rearrangement uses TRBV5-1 and TRBJ1-6; 7 positions agree with TRBD1. There are 16 residues in the CDR3. The trim removed 4 bases at V and 7 bases at J, leaving 11 bases unmatched. CDR1 SGHRS and CDR2 YFSETQ come from the germline V gene. DNA for the CDR3: TGCGCCAGCAGCGTTAATGCTGCAGGGGGAAATTCACCCCTCCACTTT. It codes for CASSVNAAGGNSPLHF.

The CDR3 protein is CASSLAGLNTEAFF. CDR3 coding DNA: TGTGCCAGCAGCTTAGCAGGACTGAACACTGAAGCTTTCTTT. V usage is TRBV7-8 and J usage is TRBJ1-1; D is uncertain. The CDR3 has 14 amino acids. Trimming removed 0 bases at V and 0 bases at J, with 5 bases between. Germline values: CDR1 SGHVS, CDR2 FQNEAQ.

Notes on this clone: A junction boundary mismatches the germline segment, possibly from a read error. The chain combines TRBV10-2 with TRBJ1-2; the match to TRBD1 covers 8 bases. The CDR3 is made up of 13 amino acids. Germline loops: CDR1 WSHSY, CDR2 SAAADI. The CDR3 reads CASSGDRGVGWIF. CDR3 DNA sequence: TGCGCCAGCAGTGGCGACAGGGGTGTTGGGTGGATCTTC.

The chain uses TRBV11-1 and TRBJ1-2; D is possibly TRBD1 (6 bases). CDR1 SGHAT and CDR2 FQDESV come from the germline V gene (reference sequence). This CDR3 has 13 residues. Trimming cost V 1 base and J 4 bases, with 7 bases left between them. The CDR3 loop reads CASSLGGGYGYTF. CDR3 nucleotides: TGTGCCAGCAGCTTAGGAGGGGGCTATGGCTACACCTTC. The entire variable domain, with the rest obtained from reference TRBV11-1 and TRBJ1-2, is as follows: EAEVAQSPRYKITEKSQAVAFWCDPISGHATLYWYRQILGQGPELLVQFQDESVVDDSQLPKDRFSAERLKGVDSTLKIQPAELGDSAMYLCASSLGGGYGYTFGSGTRLTVV.

The rearrangement links TRBV11-1 to TRBJ1-2, with 7 bases matching TRBD1. V shed 4 bases, J shed 3 bases, and the junction held 2 bases outside the gene matches. The CDR3 totals 13 residues. Germline V gives CDR1 SGHAT, CDR2 FQDESV (reference sequence). CDR3 loop: CASSSTGDYGYTF. The CDR3 coding sequence is TGTGCCAGCAGCTCTACAGGGGACTATGGCTACACCTTC.

The rearrangement joins TRBV7-2 to TRBJ1-2, with 7 bases that match TRBD1. The length of the CDR3 is 13 residues. Germline V CDR1 and CDR2: SGHTA, FQGNSA. V lost 3 bases and J lost 4; bases outside the gene matches: 2. CDR3 residues: CASSFPGGYGYTF. CDR3 DNA: TGTGCCAGCAGCTTCCCAGGGGGCTATGGCTACACCTTC.

V gene TRBV19 combines with J gene TRBJ1-5; 11 nucleotides line up with TRBD1. Germline CDR1 reads LNHDA; CDR2 reads SQIVND (reference sequence). With 6 bases clipped from V and 1 base from J, the junction kept 8 bases outside the gene matches. This CDR3 is built from 17 residues. The CDR3 DNA reads TGTGCCAGTAGATCTGGACAGGGGGCGCGAAGCAATCAGCCCCAGCATTTT. Translated, it gives CASRSGQGARSNQPQHF.

This clone was recorded a few times. The gene calls are TRBV7-2 and TRBJ2-2; 7 positions match TRBD2. This CDR3 spans 14 amino acids. Trimming removed 5 bases from V and 2 bases from J; junction bases left unmatched: 2. The germline V gene encodes CDR1 SGHTA and CDR2 FQGNSA. The CDR3 protein is CASSRDYNTGELFF. DNA of the CDR3: TGTGCCAGCAGCCGGGACTACAACACCGGGGAGCTGTTTTTT.

The V call is TRBV4-1, the J call TRBJ2-4; a possible D gene is TRBD2 (5 bases). With 1 base removed from V and 0 bases from J, the gap between germline ends came to 25 bases. This CDR3 comprises 21 residues. Germline V gene data show CDR1 as MGHRA and CDR2 as YSYEKL. The CDR3 coding sequence is TGCGCCAGCAGCCAAGGGGCGGTTGAGGGCCGGTTGGCCCTAGCCAAAAACATTCAGTACTTC. It translates to CASSQGAVEGRLALAKNIQYF.